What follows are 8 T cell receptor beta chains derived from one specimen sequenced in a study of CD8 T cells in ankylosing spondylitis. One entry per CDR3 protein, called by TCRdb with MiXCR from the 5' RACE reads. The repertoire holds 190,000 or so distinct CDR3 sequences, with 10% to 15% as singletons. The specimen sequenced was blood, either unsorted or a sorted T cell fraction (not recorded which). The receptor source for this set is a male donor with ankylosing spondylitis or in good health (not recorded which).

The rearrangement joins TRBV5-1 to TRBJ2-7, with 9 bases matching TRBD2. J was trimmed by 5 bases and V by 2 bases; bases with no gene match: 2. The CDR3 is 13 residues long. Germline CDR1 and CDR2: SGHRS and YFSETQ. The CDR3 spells CASSFAGGDEQYF. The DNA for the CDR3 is TGCGCCAGCAGCTTTGCGGGGGGGGACGAGCAGTACTTC.

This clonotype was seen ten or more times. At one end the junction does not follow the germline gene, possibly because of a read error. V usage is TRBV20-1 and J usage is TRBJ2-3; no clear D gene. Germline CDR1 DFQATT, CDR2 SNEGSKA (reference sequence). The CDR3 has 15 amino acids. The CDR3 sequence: CPPRRVAETPDTQYF. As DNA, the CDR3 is TGTCCGCCTAGAAGGGTGGCGGAGACTCCAGATACGCAGTATTTT.

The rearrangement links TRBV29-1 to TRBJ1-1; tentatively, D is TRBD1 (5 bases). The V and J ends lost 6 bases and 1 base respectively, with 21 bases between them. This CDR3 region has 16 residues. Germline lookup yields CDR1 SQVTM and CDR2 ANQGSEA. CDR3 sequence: CSVGGGLVPSNTEAFF. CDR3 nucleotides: TGCAGCGTCGGCGGGGGACTGGTCCCTTCGAACACTGAAGCTTTCTTT.

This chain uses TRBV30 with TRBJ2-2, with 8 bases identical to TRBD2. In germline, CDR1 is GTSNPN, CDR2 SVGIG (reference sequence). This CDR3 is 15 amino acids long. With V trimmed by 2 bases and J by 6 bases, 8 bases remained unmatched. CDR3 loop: CAWSRGLGVAGELFF. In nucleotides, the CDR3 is TGTGCCTGGAGTCGGGGACTAGGGGTAGCCGGGGAGCTGTTTTTT.

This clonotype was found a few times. CDR3 region: CSVLFGAVNEQFF. The CDR3 DNA sequence: TGCAGCGTCCTGTTCGGGGCGGTCAATGAGCAGTTCTTC. The chain joins TRBV29-1 to TRBJ2-1; D is perhaps TRBD1 or TRBD2 (5 bases each). V shed 6 bases and J shed 6 bases, with 15 bases lying between them. The CDR3 has 13 residues. Germline CDR1 SQVTM, CDR2 ANQGSEA.

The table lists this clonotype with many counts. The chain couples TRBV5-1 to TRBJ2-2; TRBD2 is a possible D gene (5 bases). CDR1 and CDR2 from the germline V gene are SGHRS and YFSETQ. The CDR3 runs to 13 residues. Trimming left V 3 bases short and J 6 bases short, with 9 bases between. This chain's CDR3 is CASSSRVPGELFF. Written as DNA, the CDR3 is TGCGCCAGCAGCTCGAGGGTTCCCGGGGAGCTGTTTTTT.

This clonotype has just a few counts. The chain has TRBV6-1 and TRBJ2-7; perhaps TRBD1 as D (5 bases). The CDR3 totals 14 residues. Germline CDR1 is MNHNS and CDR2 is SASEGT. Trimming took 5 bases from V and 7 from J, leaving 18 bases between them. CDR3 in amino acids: CASSPNTGYSEQYF. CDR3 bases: TGTGCCAGCAGTCCCAATACAGGCTACAGTGAGCAGTACTTC.

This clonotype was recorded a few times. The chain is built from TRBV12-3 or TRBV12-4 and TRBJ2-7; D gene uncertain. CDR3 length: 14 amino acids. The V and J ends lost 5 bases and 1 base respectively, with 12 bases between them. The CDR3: CASSEGALSYEQYF. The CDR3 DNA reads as TGTGCCAGCAGTGAAGGAGCACTTTCCTACGAGCAGTACTTC.